Here is one T cell receptor (beta chain) with its context. The record originates from a study of blood T cell repertoires in COVID-19. Study as a whole: Whether acute or convalescent, the COVID-19 samples came from the United States, Italy and Spain. Sources were T cells, B-cell-depleted T cells, or PBMCs; the material itself was cDNA or gDNA.

Seattle patients were enrolled while actively infected and followed longitudinally. The V and J ends lost 6 bases and 4 bases respectively, with 19 bases between them. The CDR3 sequence is 16 residues long. Germline V CDR1 and CDR2: LGHNT, FRNRAP. Authors' methods: Reference gene primer amplification gave nucleated cell count estimates. TCRdb keeps only in-frame clones here, not all; method: immunoSEQ multiplex PCR. For V, J and clone size, that table is used; D and trimming come from the DNA. The profile covers more than 150,000 clones, with more than 85% appearing a single time and less than 0.7% taken by the ten largest.

This clonotype was obtained from a man aged 55 to 70 with COVID-19, enrolled during active disease. The V call is TRBV12-5, the J call TRBJ1-5; tentatively, D is TRBD1 (5 bases). The specimen was peripheral blood. The CDR3 coding sequence is TGTGCTAGTGGCTTACTAATCGGGTCAGGGAATCAGCCCCAGCATTTT. This encodes CASGLLIGSGNQPQHF.